Listed here is a single T cell receptor beta chain. This clone's antigen is unknown. Base quality data are lacking; no much larger clone is found one base away. This sample is part of a study of PD-1 blockade in classical Hodgkin lymphoma (TCRdb year 2020). The study in broad terms: Nivolumab dosing was 3 mg/kg intravenously every 2 weeks, continuing until either disease progression or unacceptable toxicity. The study used CyTOF and TCR beta sequencing to define a peripheral blood immune signature of response to PD-1 blockade in classical Hodgkin lymphoma.

Taken with the paper, the label for time point translates to: cycle 2 day 1 (C2D1) of nivolumab. Every trial patient had relapsed following autologous stem cell transplantation, and prior brentuximab vedotin exposure was what differed among cohorts A, B and C. A total of more than 55 patients with relapsed/refractory classical Hodgkin lymphoma made up the trial cohort, and each patient's best overall response was complete response, partial response or progressive disease. In the multi-cohort phase II CheckMate 205 trial, trial patients received single-agent nivolumab. An independent review committee assessed best overall response by applying the 2007 International Working Group response criteria. Trial PBMCs were collected just before the start of nivolumab (C1D1) and during therapy at cycle 2 day 1 and cycle 4 day 1. After peripheral blood was drawn into 8 mL Vacutainer Cell Preparation Tubes, PBMCs were isolated by centrifugation and then cryopreserved.

Taken from cysteine to phenylalanine, the CDR3 has 13 residues. Only the CDR3 DNA is retained, 39 bases long and in frame from the first base. Cut back by 4 bases and 5 bases, the V and J ends lie 11 bases apart. Based on the germline V gene (reference sequence), the CDR1 and CDR2 sequences are SEHNR and FQNEAQ. Genomic DNA was isolated using the Qiagen DNeasy kit from unsorted PBMCs as well as from negatively selected CD4+ and CD8+ fractions. Using primers that anneal to V and J segments, immunoSEQ multiplex PCR amplified the TCR beta CDR3 regions. A synthetic immune receptor repertoire was used to minimize amplification bias, and remaining bias was computationally removed after sequencing. As for how the authors treated the data: Custom Python scripts were used to quantify repertoire diversity as the Shannon entropy index. Unsorted, CD4+ and CD8+ repertoires were analyzed separately, except in combined analyses where CD4+ and CD8+ sequences were merged in silico. Clonal expansion was defined as at least a 2-fold frequency increase after treatment relative to C1D1, with a pseudocount of 0.5 for undetected baseline clones. Clones with 0 or 1 copy at C1D1 were classified as singleton clones, and clones with 2 or more copies were classified as non-singleton clones. Clones expanded in unsorted samples were annotated as CD4+, CD8+ or unknown by matching protein sequences in sorted samples from the same patient. Wilcoxon tests on paired samples were used to test changes in diversity from C1D1 to C4D1. This immuneACCESS table, as held by TCRdb, lists in-frame sequences with V and J called but not all clones. Of the missing ones, under half trace to an unresolved V gene in checked studies; the others have no known cause. That table supplies the V and J calls and clone size; D and trimming were determined from the DNA. Recorded for this sample are about 15,000 clones; approximately 88% of them occurred a single time. Approximately 40% of the sample is held by the ten biggest clonotypes.

General study outcomes and caveats: Among trial patients, those achieving complete response had baseline diversity similar to that of newly diagnosed patients, while diversity was significantly lower in partial responders and progressors. The study was restricted to a single clinical trial cohort, and the causes of repertoire differences, possibly disease activity or prior therapy, were left undefined. Diversity was lower in patients who began nivolumab less than 1 year after ASCT, so these patients were left out of later analyses to avoid confounding by immune reconstitution. By C4D1, a significant rise was seen in CD4+ TCR diversity but not in CD8+ TCR diversity (p=0.0027 vs p=0.16), and the rise was most apparent among complete responders (p=0.02). Newly diagnosed patients were reported to have lower baseline TCR diversity than healthy donors, and relapsed/refractory patients were reported to have lower baseline TCR diversity still.

The TCR was taken from a human donor with classical Hodgkin lymphoma. This specimen was peripheral blood mononuclear cells (PBMCs), taken before the second cycle of nivolumab. The chain is assembled from TRBV7-9 and TRBJ1-2, and perhaps TRBD1 as D gene, on 6 matching bases. The CDR3 region: CASSSAGAYGYTF. Read as DNA, the sequence is TGTGCCAGCAGCTCGGCAGGGGCGTATGGCTACACCTTC.